This T cell receptor (beta chain) stems from a study of identical twins. Template switching created a universal primer site, and the cDNA included unique molecular identifiers. A single record per CDR3 protein comes from TCRdb applying MiXCR to the 5' RACE reads. This sample has just under 650,000 distinct CDR3 sequences; under 8.5% occur once, and the top ten carry roughly 1.5%. The CDR3 covers 14 residues. CDR1 and CDR2 from the germline V gene are MNHEY and SVGAGI. The J segment lost 5 bases and the V segment lost 5 bases, leaving 6 bases of the junction unmatched. This clonotype was detected ten times or more. These data were also filed under a second study, of yellow fever vaccine responses in identical twins.

This sequence was found in a young woman in good health. This chain uses TRBV6-5 with TRBJ1-5; 7 positions agree with TRBD1. Sequencing used PBMCs. CDR3 DNA sequence: TGTGCCAGCAGTCTCGACAGGGCTTATCAGCCCCAGCATTTT. Protein product: CASSLDRAYQPQHF.